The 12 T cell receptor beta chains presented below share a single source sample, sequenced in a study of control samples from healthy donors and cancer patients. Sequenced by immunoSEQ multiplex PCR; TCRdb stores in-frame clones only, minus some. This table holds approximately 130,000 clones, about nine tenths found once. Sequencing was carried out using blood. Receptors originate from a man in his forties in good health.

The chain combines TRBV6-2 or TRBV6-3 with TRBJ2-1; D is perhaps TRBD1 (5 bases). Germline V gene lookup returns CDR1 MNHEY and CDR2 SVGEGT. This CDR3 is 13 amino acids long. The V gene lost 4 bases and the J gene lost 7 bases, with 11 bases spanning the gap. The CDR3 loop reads CASSSSNRNEQFF. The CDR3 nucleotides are TGTGCCAGCAGTTCCTCCAACAGGAATGAGCAGTTCTTC.

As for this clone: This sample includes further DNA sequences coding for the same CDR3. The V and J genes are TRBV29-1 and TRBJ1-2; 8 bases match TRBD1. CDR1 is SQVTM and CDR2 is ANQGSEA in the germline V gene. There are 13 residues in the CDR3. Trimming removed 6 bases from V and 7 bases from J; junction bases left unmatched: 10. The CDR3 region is CSVDLVTGVGYTF. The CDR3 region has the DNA TGCAGCGTCGACCTCGTGACAGGGGTTGGCTACACCTTC.

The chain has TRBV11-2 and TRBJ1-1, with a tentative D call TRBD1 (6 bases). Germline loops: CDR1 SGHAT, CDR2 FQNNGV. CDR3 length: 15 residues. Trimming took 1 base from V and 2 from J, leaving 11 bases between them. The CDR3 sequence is CASSLGGQSNTEAFF. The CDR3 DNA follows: TGTGCCAGCAGCTTAGGGGGGCAGTCAAACACTGAAGCTTTCTTT.

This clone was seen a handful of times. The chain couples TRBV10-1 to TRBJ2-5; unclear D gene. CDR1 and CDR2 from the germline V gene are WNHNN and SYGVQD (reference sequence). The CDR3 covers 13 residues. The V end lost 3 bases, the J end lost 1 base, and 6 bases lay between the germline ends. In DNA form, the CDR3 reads TGCGCCAGCAGTGAACATCCCCAAGAGACCCAGTACTTC. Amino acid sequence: CASSEHPQETQYF.

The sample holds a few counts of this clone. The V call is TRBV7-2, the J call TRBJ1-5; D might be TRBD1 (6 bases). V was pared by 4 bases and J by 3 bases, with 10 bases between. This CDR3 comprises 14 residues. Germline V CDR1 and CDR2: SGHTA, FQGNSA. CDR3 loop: CASSSDRTNQPQHF. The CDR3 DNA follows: TGTGCCAGCAGCTCAGACAGGACCAATCAGCCCCAGCATTTT.

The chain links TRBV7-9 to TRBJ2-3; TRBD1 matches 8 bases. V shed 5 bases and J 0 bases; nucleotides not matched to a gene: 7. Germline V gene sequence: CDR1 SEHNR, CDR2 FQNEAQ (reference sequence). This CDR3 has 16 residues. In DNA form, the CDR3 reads TGTGCCAGCAGCACAACAGGGGGTTCTAGCACAGATACGCAGTATTTT. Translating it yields CASSTTGGSSTDTQYF.

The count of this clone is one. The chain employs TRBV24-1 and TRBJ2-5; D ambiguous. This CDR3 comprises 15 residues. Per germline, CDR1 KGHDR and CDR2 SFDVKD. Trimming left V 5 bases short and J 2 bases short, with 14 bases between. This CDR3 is CATSVGRSPQETQYF. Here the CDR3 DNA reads TGTGCCACCAGTGTTGGCAGATCTCCTCAAGAGACCCAGTACTTC.

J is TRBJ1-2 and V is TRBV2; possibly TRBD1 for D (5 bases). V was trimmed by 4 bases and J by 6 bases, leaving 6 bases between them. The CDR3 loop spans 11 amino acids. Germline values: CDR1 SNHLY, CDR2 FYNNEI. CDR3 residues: CASSGQNGYTF. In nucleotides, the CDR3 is TGTGCCAGCAGTGGACAGAATGGCTACACCTTC.

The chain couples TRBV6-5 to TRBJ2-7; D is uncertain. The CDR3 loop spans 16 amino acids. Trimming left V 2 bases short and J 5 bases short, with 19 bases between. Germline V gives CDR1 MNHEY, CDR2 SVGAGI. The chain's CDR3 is CASSYPGLGSFHEQYF. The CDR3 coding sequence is TGTGCCAGCAGTTACCCTGGTCTTGGCTCTTTCCACGAGCAGTACTTC.

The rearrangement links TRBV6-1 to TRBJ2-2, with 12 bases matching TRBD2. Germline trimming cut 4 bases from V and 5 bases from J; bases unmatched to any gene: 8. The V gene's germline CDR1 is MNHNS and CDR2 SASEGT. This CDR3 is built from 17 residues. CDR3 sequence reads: CASSGRGTSGGTGELFF. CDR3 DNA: TGTGCCAGCAGTGGGCGGGGAACTAGCGGGGGGACCGGGGAGCTGTTTTTT.

The CDR3, as DNA: TGTGCCAGCAGCCCAGCTGGACAGGGCCGTCTTAATGAAAAACTGTTTTTT. Protein product: CASSPAGQGRLNEKLFF. The chain couples TRBV7-9 to TRBJ1-4; 8 bases fit TRBD1. The germline V gene has CDR1 SEHNR and CDR2 FQNEAQ (reference sequence). CDR3 size: 17 residues. Losses at the gene ends were 5 bases for V and 4 bases for J; bases not matched to a gene: 12.

The chain's CDR3 is CASSMTGGSNEQYF. The CDR3 DNA is TGTGCCAGCAGCATGACAGGGGGCAGTAACGAGCAGTACTTC. V usage is TRBV5-5 and J usage is TRBJ2-7; the match to TRBD1 covers 10 bases. This CDR3 spans 14 amino acids. The V gene end was trimmed by 4 bases and the J gene end by 5 bases; junction bases not matched to a gene: 6. CDR1 is SGHKS, CDR2 YYEKEE, per germline (reference sequence).